The subject of this entry is one T cell receptor beta chain. The sample originates from a study of T-cell reconstitution after alpha-beta-depleted transplantation in children. CDR1 and CDR2 from the germline V gene are MNHNS and SASEGT. The V and J ends lost 7 bases and 6 bases, in that order; junction bases with no gene match: 6. The CDR3 contains 15 residues. Preparing the TCRbeta library involved the use of unique molecular identifiers. TCRdb re-analysed the PCR reads in MiXCR, keeping a single row per CDR3 protein. Altogether 500,000 to 600,000 distinct CDR3 sequences are present, over 25% being singletons, with the ten largest covering about 2.3%.

The sequence was collected from a human donor who donated a stem cell graft to a child with aplastic anemia. The chain carries TRBV6-1 and TRBJ2-1; the match to TRBD2 covers 13 bases. The sequencing used PBMCs from the stem cell graft donor, collected from the stem cell graft. The CDR3 spells CASTRLAGGINEQFF. The CDR3 DNA reads TGTGCCAGCACCAGACTAGCGGGAGGAATCAATGAGCAGTTCTTC.